This T cell receptor beta chain was retrieved from a study of cytomegalovirus exposure and HLA in healthy donors (dated by TCRdb to 2016 to 2017). Regarding the complete study: The 666 repertoires of the first cohort and the 95 to 150 validation repertoires were produced on the same platform, according to a later analysis. The aim of the study was to test whether cataloging public T cell receptors could identify signatures of past pathogen exposure. A separate validation cohort of roughly 110 different subjects was used in addition to the roughly 640-subject first cohort. To predict cytomegalovirus infection status, the study combined high-throughput TCR immunosequencing, statistical association of individual TCRs with disease status, and machine learning. Results the study describes overall, beyond this receptor: Three of the identified cytomegalovirus-associated TCR beta chains were confirmed in vitro to be specific for cytomegalovirus antigens. A later analysis had no HLA typing for the validation cohort, so co-occurrence there was scored across all 120 repertoires. Across donors, most TCR sequences were observed very rarely, whereas some public TCRs were present in many individuals. A later analysis found that TCRs clustered in the first cohort also tended to co-occur in the roughly 120 validation repertoires, with 94% of cluster scores above 0. The classifier was reported to diagnose cytomegalovirus status with high specificity and sensitivity in both the original cohort and the validation cohort. In the study, roughly 160 TCR beta chains were listed as associated with cytomegalovirus. According to the authors, the approach could potentially be generalized to other disease states and immunological phenotypes.

The receptor library was made with the immunoSEQ multiplex PCR assay. In the source study's methods: A statistical classification framework was developed to diagnose cytomegalovirus status using the catalog of TCR beta chain sequences. The table comes from immuneACCESS by way of TCRdb, which keeps in-frame sequences with V and J called. Part of the clones is missing from these tables; in studies checked, under half for an unresolved V gene and the rest for unknown reasons. V, J and clone size are taken as reported in that table, and D and trimming were inferred from the DNA itself. Counted in this sample were 200,000 to 250,000 clones; 75% to 90% of them appeared once. The biggest ten clones account for roughly an eighth of the sample. A note on this clone: This receptor's antigen is unknown. Base qualities are not recorded, but no much larger clone differs from it by a single base.

The donors were included in the validation cohort of approximately 130 subjects, a group kept apart from the approximately 670-subject first cohort. The sample comprised PBMCs. This sequence originates from a woman in her 30s in good health and CMV-seropositive.

The CDR3 here reads CASSPGVEPNQPQHF. In nucleotides, the sequence is TGCGCCAGCAGCCCGGGGGTGGAGCCGAATCAGCCCCAGCATTTT. The chain is assembled from TRBV5-1 and TRBJ1-5; the D region possibly corresponds to TRBD1 (5 bases align). The CDR3 holds 15 amino acids from the cysteine to the phenylalanine. Only the CDR3 DNA is retained, 45 bases long and in frame from the first base. From the germline V gene, CDR1 is SGHRS and CDR2 is YFSETQ. V and J are truncated by 4 bases and 4 bases respectively, leaving an intervening sequence of 15 bases.